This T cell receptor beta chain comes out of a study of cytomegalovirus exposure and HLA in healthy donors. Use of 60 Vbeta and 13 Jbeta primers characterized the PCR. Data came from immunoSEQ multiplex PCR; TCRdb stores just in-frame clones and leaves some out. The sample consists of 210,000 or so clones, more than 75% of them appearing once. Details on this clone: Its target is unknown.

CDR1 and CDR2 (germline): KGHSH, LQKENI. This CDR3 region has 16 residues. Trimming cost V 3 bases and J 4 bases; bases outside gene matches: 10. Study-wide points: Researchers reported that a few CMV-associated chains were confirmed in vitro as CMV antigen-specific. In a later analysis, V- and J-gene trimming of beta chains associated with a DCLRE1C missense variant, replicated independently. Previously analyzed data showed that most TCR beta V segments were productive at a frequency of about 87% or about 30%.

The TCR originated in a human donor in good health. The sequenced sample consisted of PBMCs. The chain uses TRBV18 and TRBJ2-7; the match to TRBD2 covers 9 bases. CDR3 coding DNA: TGTGCCAGCTCACCTGCGGGAGGGGATATCGGATACGAGCAGTACTTC. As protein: CASSPAGGDIGYEQYF.